The 3 T cell receptor beta chains given below trace back to one sample, sequenced in a study of cytomegalovirus exposure and HLA in healthy donors. With 60 Vbeta and 13 Jbeta primers, the PCR was carried out. The repertoire was sequenced with immunoSEQ multiplex PCR; TCRdb's copy has only in-frame clones and lacks some. The sample has 130,000 to 150,000 clones; roughly 80% are singletons. The source material was PBMCs. Receptors were obtained from a man aged 18 to 35 in good health and CMV-seronegative.

This clone was detected a few times. The rearrangement uses TRBV11-2 and TRBJ1-1; D is undetermined. The germline CDR1 and CDR2 sequences are SGHAT and FQNNGV. CDR3 length: 16 residues. Between the trimmed V and J ends, which lost 5 bases and 6 bases, there was a span of 22 bases. The CDR3 loop is CASSHSWRERRSEAFF. DNA for the CDR3: TGTGCCAGCAGCCACTCCTGGCGGGAAAGACGGTCTGAAGCTTTCTTT.

The chain combines TRBV13 with TRBJ1-2, with 8 bases identical to TRBD1. V lost 5 bases to trimming and J lost 1 base; unmatched junction nucleotides: 12. Germline values: CDR1 PRHDT, CDR2 FYEKMQ (reference sequence). The CDR3 sequence is 17 residues long. The CDR3 DNA follows: TGTGCCAGCAGCCTGCCTGGGATCGGACAGGGTAACTATGGCTACACCTTC. This encodes CASSLPGIGQGNYGYTF.

The chain recombines TRBV5-5 with TRBJ2-7; 8 bases map to TRBD1. The CDR3 is 14 amino acids. Trimming at V came to 4 bases and at J to 0 bases, leaving 3 bases not matched to a gene. Germline V lookup: CDR1 SGHKS, CDR2 YYEKEE (reference sequence). The CDR3 coding sequence is TGTGCCAGCAGCCTACAGGGGGACTCCTACGAGCAGTACTTC. Protein sequence: CASSLQGDSYEQYF. The full variable domain, its missing parts supplied by reference TRBV5-5 and TRBJ2-7, is DAGVTQSPTHLIKTRGQQVTLRCSPISGHKSVSWYQQVLGQGPQFIFQYYEKEERGRGNFPDRFSARQFPNYSSELNVNALLLGDSALYLCASSLQGDSYEQYFGPGTRLTVT.